The 9 T cell receptor beta chains below were found in one sample sequenced in a study of blood T cell repertoires in COVID-19. Assay: immunoSEQ multiplex PCR; the TCRdb copy retains only in-frame clones and omits some. This sample has tens of thousands of clones, with approximately 85% found just once. The source material was peripheral blood. These receptors all come from a woman between 55 and 75 years old with active COVID-19.

The genes are TRBV7-9 and TRBJ1-6; D gene uncertain. Germline assignment: CDR1 SEHNR and CDR2 FQNEAQ (reference sequence). The CDR3 is 16 amino acids. Between the trimmed V and J ends, which lost 2 bases and 2 bases, there was a span of 10 bases. CDR3 residues: CASSLSGGTYNSPLHF. The CDR3 DNA follows: TGTGCCAGCAGCTTATCAGGAGGGACCTATAATTCACCCCTCCACTTT.

The V call is TRBV12-3 or TRBV12-4, the J call TRBJ1-5; D call uncertain. The CDR3 covers 13 residues. With 6 bases removed from V and 6 bases from J, the gap between germline ends came to 12 bases. The DNA of the CDR3 is TGTGCCAGCAGCCCAGAGAGGGTTCAGCCCCAGCATTTT. Amino acid sequence: CASSPERVQPQHF.

The chain combines TRBV7-3 with TRBJ1-3; the D is unclear. Germline V CDR1 and CDR2: SGHTA, FQGTGA. Deletions cut 5 bases from V and 9 bases from J, with 14 bases between. The length of the CDR3 is 13 residues. CDR3 sequence: CASSPDGFGTIYF. In DNA form, the CDR3 reads TGTGCCAGCAGCCCCGACGGGTTCGGCACCATATATTTT.

This chain connects TRBV9 to TRBJ2-5, with 11 nucleotides matching TRBD2. Germline V lookup: CDR1 SGDLS, CDR2 YYNGEE. The CDR3 runs 15 residues. V shed 0 bases and J 5 bases; nucleotides not matched to a gene: 3. The CDR3 reads CASSVGASGRETQYF. The CDR3 nucleotides read TGTGCCAGCAGCGTAGGGGCTAGCGGGAGGGAGACCCAGTACTTC.

J is TRBJ1-5 and V is TRBV6-5, with 8 bases that match TRBD1. Trimming removed 6 bases from V and 5 bases from J; junction bases left unmatched: 3. Per the germline V gene, CDR1 is MNHEY and CDR2 is SVGAGI. CDR3 size: 13 residues. The CDR3 DNA sequence: TGTGCCAGCAGCCAACAGGGGGATCAGCCCCAGCATTTT. It is translated as CASSQQGDQPQHF.

This clone is medium-sized. The chain employs TRBV9 and TRBJ2-7; TRBD2 matches at 7 bases. The CDR3 is 13 amino acids. The ends lost 5 bases at V and 2 bases at J; junction bases unmatched: 4. Germline V gene lookup returns CDR1 SGDLS and CDR2 YYNGEE. The CDR3 loop is CASSHGGTYEQYF. CDR3 coding DNA: TGTGCCAGCAGTCACGGGGGGACCTACGAGCAGTACTTC.

This chain uses TRBV28 with TRBJ2-1; 8 nucleotides align to TRBD2. J was trimmed by 10 bases and V by 5 bases; bases with no gene match: 13. Germline V gene sequence: CDR1 MDHEN, CDR2 SYDVKM. The CDR3 length is 15 residues. CDR3 amino acids: CASSPSGFGDKEQFF. The CDR3 DNA is TGTGCCAGCAGTCCTAGCGGGTTCGGGGATAAAGAGCAGTTCTTC.

The rearrangement links TRBV21-1 to TRBJ2-6; TRBD1 was called by the table and not checked on the DNA. TRBV21-1 is annotated as a pseudogene. This CDR3 spans 16 amino acids. The CDR3, as DNA: TGTGCCAGCAGCAAATTTAAAGACAGGGGGACCAACGTCCTGACTTTC. This translates into CASSKFKDRGTNVLTF.

The chain is built from TRBV7-2 and TRBJ1-6; D might be TRBD1 (5 bases). Trimming left V 5 bases short and J 5 bases short, with 16 bases between. Germline CDR1 SGHTA, CDR2 FQGNSA. This CDR3 contains 16 residues. The CDR3, as DNA: TGTGCCAGCAGCCCCCAGGCAGGGTGGGATAATTCACCCCTCCACTTT. Translating gives CASSPQAGWDNSPLHF.